Below are 3 T cell receptor beta chains sequenced from a single sample in a study of shared clonotypes between healthy human individuals (dated by TCRdb to the early 2020s). The protocol used for the library was the immunoSEQ multiplex PCR assay. The immuneACCESS repertoire file appears here via TCRdb, limited to in-frame rearrangements. These files lack a portion of the clones; in checked studies, under half of the deficit traces to unresolved V genes, and the cause of the others is not known. This sample gives 650,000 to 750,000 clones in total; about three quarters of them show up just once. The ten largest clones represent about 2% of the sample. Sequencing was performed on memory CD4+ T cells sorted from blood. The cell subset or site label, read with the paper, signifies: CD45RA-negative fraction. The receptors shown here come from a woman between 25 and 40 years old in good health.

The chain is built from TRBV10-2 and TRBJ2-6; 9 nucleotides line up with TRBD1. The trim removed 5 bases at V and 2 bases at J, leaving 4 bases unmatched. CDR3 size: 16 residues. Germline lookup yields CDR1 WSHSY and CDR2 SAAADI. The CDR3 DNA reads TGCGCCAGCAGTCGGACAGGGGCTGCTGGGGCCAACGTCCTGACTTTC. Protein sequence: CASSRTGAAGANVLTF.

The chain employs TRBV19 and TRBJ2-2; a possible D gene is TRBD2 (6 bases). Germline V gives CDR1 LNHDA, CDR2 SQIVND (reference sequence). V gave up 7 bases and J gave up 8 bases, with 17 bases separating them. The CDR3 spans 14 residues. In DNA form, the CDR3 reads TGTGCCAGTATAGCGGACGTGGGGATAGGGGAGCTGTTTTTT. This encodes CASIADVGIGELFF.

The V call is TRBV11-3, the J call TRBJ1-5, with a possible D match to TRBD1 (5 bases). Per germline, CDR1 SGHNT and CDR2 YENEEA. The CDR3 is 14 residues long. With 3 bases removed from V and 2 bases from J, the gap between germline ends came to 8 bases. DNA of the CDR3: TGTGCCAGCAGCTTGGGGGGGGGCAATCAGCCCCAGCATTTT. Amino acid sequence: CASSLGGGNQPQHF.